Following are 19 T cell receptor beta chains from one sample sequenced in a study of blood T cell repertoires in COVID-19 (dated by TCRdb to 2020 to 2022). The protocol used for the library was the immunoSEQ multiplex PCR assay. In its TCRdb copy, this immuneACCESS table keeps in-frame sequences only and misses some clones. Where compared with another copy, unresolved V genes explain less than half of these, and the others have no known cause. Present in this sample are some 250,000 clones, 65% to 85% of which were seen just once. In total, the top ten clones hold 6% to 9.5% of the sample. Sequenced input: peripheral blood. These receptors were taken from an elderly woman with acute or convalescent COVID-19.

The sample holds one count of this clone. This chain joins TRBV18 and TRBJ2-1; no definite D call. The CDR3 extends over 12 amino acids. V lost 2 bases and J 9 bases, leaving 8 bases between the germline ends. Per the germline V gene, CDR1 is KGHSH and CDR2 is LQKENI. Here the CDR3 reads CASSPVAGEQFF. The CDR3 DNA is TGTGCCAGCTCACCAGTCGCCGGTGAGCAGTTCTTC.

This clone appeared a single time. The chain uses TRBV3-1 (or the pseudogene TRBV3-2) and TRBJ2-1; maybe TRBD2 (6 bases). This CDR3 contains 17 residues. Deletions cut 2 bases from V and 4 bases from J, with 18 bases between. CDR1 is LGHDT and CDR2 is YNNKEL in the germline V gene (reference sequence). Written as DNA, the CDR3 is TGTGCCAGCAGCCAATACCCTGGGGCGGGGTCTTACAATGAGCAGTTCTTC. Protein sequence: CASSQYPGAGSYNEQFF.

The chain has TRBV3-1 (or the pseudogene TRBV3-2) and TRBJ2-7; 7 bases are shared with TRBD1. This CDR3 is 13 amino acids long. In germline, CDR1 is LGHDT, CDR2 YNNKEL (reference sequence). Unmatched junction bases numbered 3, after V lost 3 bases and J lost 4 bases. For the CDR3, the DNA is TGTGCCAGCAGCCACGGACAGGCTTACGAGCAGTACTTC. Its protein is CASSHGQAYEQYF.

As DNA, the CDR3 is TGCGCCAGCAGCTTGGGAGGTAGCGGGCCGAGGTATGAGCAGTTCTTC. Its protein is CASSLGGSGPRYEQFF. This chain links TRBV5-1 with TRBJ2-1, with 7 bases fitting TRBD2. CDR3 size: 16 residues. V shed 0 bases, J shed 8 bases, and the junction held 11 bases outside the gene matches. Looked up from germline, CDR1 is SGHRS and CDR2 is YFSETQ.

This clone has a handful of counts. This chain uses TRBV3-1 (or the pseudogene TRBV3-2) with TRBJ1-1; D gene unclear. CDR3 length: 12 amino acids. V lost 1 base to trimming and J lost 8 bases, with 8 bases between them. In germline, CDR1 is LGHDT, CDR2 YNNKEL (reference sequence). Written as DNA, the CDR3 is TGTGCCAGCAGCCAAGGCGGTAGGGAAGCTTTCTTT. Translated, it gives CASSQGGREAFF.

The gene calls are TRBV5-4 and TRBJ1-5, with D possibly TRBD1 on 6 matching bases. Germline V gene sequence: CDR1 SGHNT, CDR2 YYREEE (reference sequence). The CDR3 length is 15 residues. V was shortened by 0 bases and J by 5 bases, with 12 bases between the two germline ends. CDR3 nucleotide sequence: TGTGCCAGCAGCTTGGGAGGGGGTATGGATCAGCCCCAGCATTTT. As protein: CASSLGGGMDQPQHF.

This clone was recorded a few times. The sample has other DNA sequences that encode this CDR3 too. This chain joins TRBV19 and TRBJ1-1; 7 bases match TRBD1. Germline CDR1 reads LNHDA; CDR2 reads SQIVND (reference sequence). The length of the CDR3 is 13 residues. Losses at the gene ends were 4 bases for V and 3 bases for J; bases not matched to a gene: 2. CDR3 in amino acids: CASSTTGDTEAFF. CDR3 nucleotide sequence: TGTGCCAGTAGTACCACAGGGGACACTGAAGCTTTCTTT.

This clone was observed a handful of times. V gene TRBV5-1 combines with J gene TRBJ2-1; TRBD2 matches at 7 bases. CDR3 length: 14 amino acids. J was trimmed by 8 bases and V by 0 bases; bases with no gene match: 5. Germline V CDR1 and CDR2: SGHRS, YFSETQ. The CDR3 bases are TGCGCCAGCAGCTTGGTGGGGACTATGGATGAGCAGTTCTTC. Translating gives CASSLVGTMDEQFF.

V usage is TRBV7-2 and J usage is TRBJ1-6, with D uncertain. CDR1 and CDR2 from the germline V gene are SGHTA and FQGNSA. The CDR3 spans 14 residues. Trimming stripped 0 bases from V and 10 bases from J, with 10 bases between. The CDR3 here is CASSLAGEGSPLHF. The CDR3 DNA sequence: TGTGCCAGCAGCTTAGCGGGAGAAGGGTCACCCCTCCACTTT.

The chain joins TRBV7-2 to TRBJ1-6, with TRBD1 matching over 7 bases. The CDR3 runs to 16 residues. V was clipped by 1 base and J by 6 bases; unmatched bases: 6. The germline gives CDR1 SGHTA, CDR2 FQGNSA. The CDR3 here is CASSLVGTELNSPLHF. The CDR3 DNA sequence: TGTGCCAGCAGCTTAGTGGGGACAGAGCTTAATTCACCCCTCCACTTT.

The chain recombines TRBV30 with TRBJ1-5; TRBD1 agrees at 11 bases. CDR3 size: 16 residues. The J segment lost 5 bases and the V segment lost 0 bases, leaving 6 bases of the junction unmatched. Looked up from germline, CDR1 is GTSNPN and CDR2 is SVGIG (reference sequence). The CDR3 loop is CAWSVRGTGGHQPQHF. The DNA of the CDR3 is TGTGCCTGGAGTGTACGAGGGACAGGGGGTCATCAGCCCCAGCATTTT.

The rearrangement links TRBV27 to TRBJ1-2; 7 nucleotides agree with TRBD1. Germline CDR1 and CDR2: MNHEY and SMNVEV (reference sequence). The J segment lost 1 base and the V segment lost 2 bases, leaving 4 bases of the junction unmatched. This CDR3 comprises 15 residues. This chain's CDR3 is CASSLAGGYNYGYTF. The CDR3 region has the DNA TGTGCCAGCAGTTTAGCAGGGGGTTATAACTATGGCTACACCTTC.

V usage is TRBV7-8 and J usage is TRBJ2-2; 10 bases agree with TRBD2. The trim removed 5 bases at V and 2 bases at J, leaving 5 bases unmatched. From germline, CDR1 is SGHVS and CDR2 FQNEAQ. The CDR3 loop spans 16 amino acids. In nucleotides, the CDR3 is TGTGCCAGCAGCCATAGCGGGGGGACCAACACCGGGGAGCTGTTTTTT. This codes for CASSHSGGTNTGELFF. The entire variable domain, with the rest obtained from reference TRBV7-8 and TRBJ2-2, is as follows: GAGVSQSPRYKVAKRGQDVALRCDPISGHVSLFWYQQALGQGPEFLTYFQNEAQLDKSGLPSDRFFAERPEGSVSTLKIQRTQQEDSAVYLCASSHSGGTNTGELFFGEGSRLTVL.

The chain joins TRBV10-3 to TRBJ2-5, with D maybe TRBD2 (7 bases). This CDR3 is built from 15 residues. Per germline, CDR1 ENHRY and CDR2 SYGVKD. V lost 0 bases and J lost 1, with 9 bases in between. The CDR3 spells CAISESAGAQETQYF. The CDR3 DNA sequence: TGTGCCATCAGTGAGTCTGCGGGGGCCCAAGAGACCCAGTACTTC.

DNA for the CDR3: TGTGCCAGCAGTCTCCAGGGAAACCCTAACTACGAGCAGTACTTC. Translated: CASSLQGNPNYEQYF. The rearrangement joins TRBV3-1 (or the pseudogene TRBV3-2) to TRBJ2-7, with a tentative D call TRBD1 (5 bases). The CDR3 runs 15 residues. Deletions cut 6 bases from V and 3 bases from J, with 18 bases between. Germline V gene lookup returns CDR1 LGHDT and CDR2 YNNKEL (reference sequence).

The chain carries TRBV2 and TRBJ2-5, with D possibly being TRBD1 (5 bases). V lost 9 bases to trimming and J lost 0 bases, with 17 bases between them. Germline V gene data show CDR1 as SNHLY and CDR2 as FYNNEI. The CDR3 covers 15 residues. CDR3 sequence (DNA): TGTGCCAGACGACAGATATCTCCGTACCAAGAGACCCAGTACTTC. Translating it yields CARRQISPYQETQYF. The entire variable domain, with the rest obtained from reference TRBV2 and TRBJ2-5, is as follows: EPEVTQTPSHQVTQMGQEVILRCVPISNHLYFYWYRQILGQKVEFLVSFYNNEISEKSEIFDDQFSVERPDGSNFTLKIRSTKLEDSAMYFCARRQISPYQETQYFGPGTRLLVL.

The CDR3 coding sequence is TGTGCCAGCAGTGACCGGACAGTAGGTTACTCTGGGGCCAACGTCCTGACTTTC. Its protein is CASSDRTVGYSGANVLTF. The chain is built from TRBV2 and TRBJ2-6; D may be TRBD1 (6 bases). With 3 bases removed from V and 0 bases from J, the gap between germline ends came to 15 bases. The germline CDR1 and CDR2 sequences are SNHLY and FYNNEI. This CDR3 region has 18 residues.

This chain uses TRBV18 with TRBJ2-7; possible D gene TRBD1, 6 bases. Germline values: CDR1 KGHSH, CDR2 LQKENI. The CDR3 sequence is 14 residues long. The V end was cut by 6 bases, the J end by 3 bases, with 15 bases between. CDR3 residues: CASSQGTGLYEQYF. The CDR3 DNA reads TGTGCCAGCTCCCAGGGGACGGGTCTCTACGAGCAGTACTTC.

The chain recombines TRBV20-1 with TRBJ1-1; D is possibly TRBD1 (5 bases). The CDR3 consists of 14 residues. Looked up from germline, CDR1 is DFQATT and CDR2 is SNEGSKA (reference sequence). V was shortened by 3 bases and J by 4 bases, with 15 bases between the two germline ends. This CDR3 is CSASLPGRVTEAFF. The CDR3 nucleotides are TGCAGTGCTAGTCTCCCAGGGAGGGTCACTGAAGCTTTCTTT.